One and the same sample provided the 12 T cell receptor beta chains below, sequenced in a study of identical twins. MiXCR was run by TCRdb on the 5' RACE reads, yielding one entry per CDR3 protein. The data contain roughly 720,000 distinct CDR3 sequences, roughly 20% of them singletons. These sequences were also reported in another study, on T cells expressing NK-cell markers.

Sequencing used PBMCs. Receptors originate from a woman younger than 30 in good health.

This chain links TRBV12-3 or TRBV12-4 with TRBJ2-7; D perhaps matches TRBD1 (5 bases). The V end was cut by 5 bases, the J end by 7 bases, with 12 bases between. This CDR3 has 12 residues. CDR3 amino acids: CASSPDNWEQYF. The CDR3 region has the DNA TGTGCCAGCAGTCCGGACAATTGGGAGCAGTACTTC.

The gene calls are TRBV29-1 and TRBJ1-5; a weak D match, TRBD1 (5 bases). The germline V gene has CDR1 SQVTM and CDR2 ANQGSEA. Between the trimmed V and J ends, which lost 4 bases and 1 base, there was a span of 8 bases. The CDR3 sequence is 13 residues long. The CDR3 DNA reads TGCAGCGTTGCAGGGAACAGCAATCAGCCCCAGCATTTT. The encoded protein is CSVAGNSNQPQHF.

The gene calls are TRBV5-1 and TRBJ2-2; D ambiguous. This CDR3 spans 14 amino acids. Trimming shortened V by 0 bases and J by 10 bases, and 13 bases separated the two germline ends. CDR1 and CDR2 (germline): SGHRS, YFSETQ. CDR3 amino acids: CASSLAGSRKELFF. The CDR3 coding sequence is TGCGCCAGCAGCTTGGCGGGCTCCCGGAAGGAGCTGTTTTTT.

CDR3 sequence (DNA): TGTGCCAGCAGTGAGAGGGCTTGGAATAACCGAGAGACCCAGTACTTC. This encodes CASSERAWNNRETQYF. The chain uses TRBV6-1 and TRBJ2-5; TRBD2 is a possible D gene (5 bases). Germline V gene sequence: CDR1 MNHNS, CDR2 SASEGT. The germline V and J ends were trimmed by 3 bases and 4 bases, with 18 bases remaining between them. The CDR3 covers 16 residues.

This clonotype was recorded at least ten times. The chain carries TRBV4-3 and TRBJ2-1; D may be TRBD2 (6 bases). Deletions cut 0 bases from V and 5 bases from J, with 11 bases between. Germline CDR1 reads LGHNA; CDR2 reads YSLEER. The CDR3 has 15 amino acids. The CDR3, as DNA: TGCGCCAGCAGCCAAGATCCTTGGACTAACAATGAGCAGTTCTTC. It codes for CASSQDPWTNNEQFF.

The chain has TRBV20-1 and TRBJ1-4, with 10 bases aligning to TRBD1. This CDR3 comprises 14 residues. V lost 6 bases, J lost 8 bases, and 9 bases stayed unmatched. Germline V gene lookup returns CDR1 DFQATT and CDR2 SNEGSKA (reference sequence). CDR3 nucleotides: TGCAGTGCGCTCCTCGGGACAGGGGTCGAAAAACTGTTTTTT. This gives the protein CSALLGTGVEKLFF.

J is TRBJ2-1 and V is TRBV7-2; no clear D gene. CDR3 length: 16 residues. Germline CDR1 and CDR2: SGHTA and FQGNSA. Trimming stripped 1 base from V and 3 bases from J, with 13 bases between. The CDR3 DNA reads as TGTGCCAGCAGCTTAGTGGGTAGCTTACTCTACAATGAGCAGTTCTTC. This encodes CASSLVGSLLYNEQFF.

The rearrangement uses TRBV20-1 and TRBJ2-5, with D tentatively TRBD2 (5 bases). Germline V CDR1 and CDR2: DFQATT, SNEGSKA (reference sequence). This CDR3 is 14 amino acids long. Trimming removed 2 bases from V and 0 bases from J, with 10 bases in between. The CDR3 reads CSARLAPYQETQYF. The CDR3 DNA sequence: TGCAGTGCTAGACTAGCCCCGTACCAAGAGACCCAGTACTTC.

The chain joins TRBV6-2 or TRBV6-3 to TRBJ2-5; 8 bases line up with TRBD2. Germline lookup yields CDR1 MNHEY and CDR2 SVGEGT. This CDR3 is built from 15 residues. The V gene end was trimmed by 2 bases and the J gene end by 3 bases; junction bases not matched to a gene: 5. CDR3 coding DNA: TGTGCCAGCAGTTACCGGCTAGCGGGTGAAGAGACCCAGTACTTC. Translated, it gives CASSYRLAGEETQYF.

This clonotype has a count of ten or more. J is TRBJ2-1 and V is TRBV6-5; tentatively, D is TRBD2 (6 bases). V was cut by 6 bases and J by 12 bases, with 15 bases left in between. Germline V gene sequence: CDR1 MNHEY, CDR2 SVGAGI. This CDR3 has 12 residues. For the CDR3, the DNA is TGTGCCAGCAGAAACGACCGGGGGAGGCAGTTCTTC. It encodes CASRNDRGRQFF.

The rearrangement uses TRBV10-3 and TRBJ2-6; 9 bases are a match to TRBD1. V was clipped by 3 bases and J by 3 bases; unmatched bases: 6. The CDR3 is 17 residues long. Germline CDR1 is ENHRY and CDR2 is SYGVKD. In nucleotides, the CDR3 is TGTGCCATCAGTGAACGGGACAGGGCGGTTGGGGCCAACGTCCTGACTTTC. This encodes CAISERDRAVGANVLTF.

This clonotype was counted between two and nine times. The chain has TRBV7-9 and TRBJ2-1; the match to TRBD2 covers 12 bases. Trimming at V came to 5 bases and at J to 5 bases, leaving 10 bases not matched to a gene. CDR1 is SEHNR, CDR2 FQNEAQ, per germline (reference sequence). The CDR3 has 17 residues. CDR3 nucleotide sequence: TGTGCCAGCAGCCGCCCAGTTGCTAGCGGGGGGGACAATGAGCAGTTCTTC. Translation: CASSRPVASGGDNEQFF. The full variable domain, rest sourced from reference TRBV7-9 and TRBJ2-1, is DTGVSQNPRHKITKRGQNVTFRCDPISEHNRLYWYRQTLGQGPEFLTYFQNEAQLEKSRLLSDRFSAERPKGSFSTLEIQRTEQGDSAMYLCASSRPVASGGDNEQFFGPGTRLTVL.